The subject of this entry is one T cell receptor beta chain. Its antigen is as yet unknown. V was shortened by 5 bases and J by 0 bases, with 14 bases between the two germline ends. The CDR3 loop spans 17 amino acids. Germline lookup yields CDR1 MNHNY and CDR2 SVGAGI (reference sequence). These data are taken from a study of persistence of HIV-infected CD4 T cells. The libraries were made with immunoSEQ version 4 in survey mode. The repertoire was sequenced with immunoSEQ multiplex PCR; TCRdb's copy has only in-frame clones and lacks some. The profile shows fewer than 35,000 clones, 82% of them singletons. Regarding the study as a whole: Antigen-responding cells were enriched for degenerate expanded CDR3beta sequences. Compared with CD3/CD28-stimulated cells, CMV- and Gag-responding cells showed lower TCRbeta richness.

Cells were stimulated with CMV-infected fibroblast lysates at around 9.1 ug/mL. Sorted nonresponding memory CD4+ T cells were CD40L-negative, CD69-negative, CD45RO-high. CD8+ T cells were removed from PBMCs prior to stimulation. Anti-CD28/CD49d costimulation, CD40-blocking antibody and enfuvirtide were given to CD8-depleted PBMCs for 15 to 20 hours. This chain connects TRBV6-6 to TRBJ1-6; D is perhaps TRBD1 (5 bases). This TCR was sampled from an adult woman with HIV who was CMV-seropositive. The sequences come from CD4+ T cells sorted from PBMCs after roughly 18-hour stimulation, collected from a patient who received antiretroviral therapy. The CDR3 is CASSLREPSSYNSPLHF. CDR3 bases: TGTGCCAGCAGTCTCAGGGAGCCAAGCTCCTATAATTCACCCCTCCACTTT.